Listed below are T cell receptor beta chains from one sample, sequenced in a study of identical twins. TCRdb re-called the 5' RACE reads through MiXCR, storing one row per CDR3 protein. The sample holds around 570,000 distinct CDR3 sequences, just under 10% seen once. The sample was also reused in another study, on yellow fever vaccine responses in identical twins.

Sequenced: PBMCs. These receptors were taken from a woman between 18 and 30 years old in good health. CDR3s include the opening cysteine and the closing phenylalanine or tryptophan. Fields, in order: J gene, V gene, clone size, D gene, CDR3 DNA, CDR3 protein. D genes are given only for firm matches. The size of a clone is reported for some rows only, either as once, few or many, or as a class for expanded clones.

TRBJ1-3 TRBV5-1 few NA TGCGCCAGCAGCGGGGGAAGAACTGGAAACACCATATATTTT CASSGGRTGNTIYF
TRBJ1-5 TRBV6-1 many TRBD1 TGTGCCAGCAGCGCCGGGACAGGGGGCGGTCAGCCCCAGCATTTT CASSAGTGGGQPQHF
TRBJ2-3 TRBV15 few NA TGTGCCTCTGCACGGGAGAACCTTGATACGCAGTATTTT CASARENLDTQYF
TRBJ2-1 TRBV20-1 NA TRBD2 TGCAGTGCTAGAGATGCCCGGCGGGAGGGTTACAATGAGCAGTTCTTC CSARDARREGYNEQFF
TRBJ2-1 TRBV19 many NA TGTGCCAGTAGTTGGAGTATGGGCTGGTTCTCGTTCTTC CASSWSMGWFSFF
TRBJ1-6 TRBV4-1 NA TRBD1 TGCGCCAGCAGCTCCATTGGACAGGGAAGCTCACCCCTCCACTTT CASSSIGQGSSPLHF
TRBJ2-1 TRBV4-2 NA TRBD2 TGTGCCAGCAGCCAAGGGCGGGGGGGGCTCAATGAGCAGTTCTTC CASSQGRGGLNEQFF
TRBJ2-1 TRBV3-1 NA NA TGTGCCAGCAGCCAAGGGCCACCTAGGGCGGGGAGCTCCTACAATGAGCAGTTCTTC CASSQGPPRAGSSYNEQFF
TRBJ2-1 TRBV20-1 many TRBD1 TGCAGTGCTCCTACTGGACAGGGGCGTATATTCAATGAGCAGTTCTTC CSAPTGQGRIFNEQFF
TRBJ2-2 TRBV7-9 few TRBD1 TGTGCCAGCAGCGCAGGGGGCAGGATTGCCGGGGAGCTGTTTTTT CASSAGGRIAGELFF
TRBJ2-7 TRBV2 once NA TGTGCCAGCATGCGGTCGTGGGGCCTGGTGGGAGAGCAGTACTTC CASMRSWGLVGEQYF
TRBJ2-4 TRBV5-1 NA TRBD2 TGCGCCAGCAGCTTGGGGTCTAGCGGGGGGAAGGACATTCAGTACTTC CASSLGSSGGKDIQYF
TRBJ2-7 TRBV24-1 NA NA TGTGCCACCAGTGATTTGTGGGGCGAGCAGTACTTC CATSDLWGEQYF
TRBJ2-5 TRBV6-1 NA NA TGTGCCAGCAGTGAATGGTCGAGACAGCAAGAGACCCAGTACTTC CASSEWSRQQETQYF
TRBJ2-5 TRBV10-3 NA NA TGTGCCATCAGTCCCAGGGAGAGGGAGACCCAGTACTTC CAISPRERETQYF
TRBJ2-1 TRBV5-1 few NA TGCGCCAGCAGCTTACAGCCCACCGGAAATGAGCAGTTCTTC CASSLQPTGNEQFF
TRBJ2-3 TRBV3-1 many NA TGTGCCAGCAGCCCTCATCCGCCCGCAGGGGATAGGGCAGATACGCAGTATTTT CASSPHPPAGDRADTQYF
TRBJ2-7 TRBV7-6 many NA TGTGCCAGCAGCCCATTGGCTACCTACGAGCAGTACTTC CASSPLATYEQYF
TRBJ2-3 TRBV12-3/TRBV12-4 few TRBD2 TGTGCCAGCAGTTTAGAAGCGGGGGGCCTGGATACGCAGTATTTT CASSLEAGGLDTQYF
TRBJ2-5 TRBV7-9 once TRBD1 TGTGCCAGCAGCGCAACAAGGGGGCGCGACGGGGAGACCCAGTACTTC CASSATRGRDGETQYF
TRBJ2-5 TRBV2 few NA TGTGCCAGCAGGGGAACTGGAGGTTTTCAAGAGACCCAGTACTTC CASRGTGGFQETQYF
TRBJ2-3 TRBV29-1 few NA TGCAGCGTTGCGGTAACAGCGAGCACAGATACGCAGTATTTT CSVAVTASTDTQYF
TRBJ2-3 TRBV6-4 few TRBD2 TGTGCCCGCAGTACTGGACTAGCTACCCCGGGGGAAACAGATACGCAGTATTTT CARSTGLATPGETDTQYF
TRBJ2-7 TRBV5-1 few TRBD1 TGCGCCAGCAGTCCCGGACAGGATTCACCCTACGAGCAGTACTTC CASSPGQDSPYEQYF
TRBJ1-1 TRBV5-1 NA NA TGCGCCAGCAGCCAAGACAGGCAGAACACTGAAGCTTTCTTT CASSQDRQNTEAFF
TRBJ2-1 TRBV5-1 NA NA TGCGCCAGCAGCTTGGAAAGCCAGCGGTCCTACAATGAGCAGTTCTTC CASSLESQRSYNEQFF
TRBJ1-1 TRBV7-3 many TRBD1 TGTGCCAGCAGCTTACAGGGGGCGACCACTGAAGCTTTCTTT CASSLQGATTEAFF
TRBJ2-3 TRBV7-9 many NA TGTGCCAGCAGCTTTACGGCTATGAGGAGGGCCACAGATACGCAGTATTTT CASSFTAMRRATDTQYF
TRBJ2-1 TRBV6-1 NA NA TGTGCCAGCGGGGCGACAGCCTCCTACAATGAGCAGTTCTTC CASGATASYNEQFF
TRBJ2-7 TRBV6-2/TRBV6-3 NA TRBD1 TGTGCCAGCATGGGCCGGGACAGGGAAGCCTACGAGCAGTACTTC CASMGRDREAYEQYF
TRBJ2-3 TRBV28 many NA TGTGCCAGCAGTTTGAGGCAGGGGAGGGAAAAACGGACAGATACGCAGTATTTT CASSLRQGREKRTDTQYF
TRBJ2-3 TRBV5-1 NA TRBD2 TGCGCCAGCAGTTCCGGTCTACTAGCGGGAGGGCCGGAGGCAGATACGCAGTATTTT CASSSGLLAGGPEADTQYF
TRBJ2-1 TRBV7-9 NA TRBD1 TGTGCCAGCAGCTTGTATGTCCGGGACAGGGGCTACAATGAGCAGTTCTTC CASSLYVRDRGYNEQFF
TRBJ2-7 TRBV6-1 few NA TGTGCCAGCAGCCAAGGGGGTAGCGGCTACGAGCAGTACTTC CASSQGGSGYEQYF
TRBJ2-3 TRBV10-3 NA TRBD2 TGTGCCATCAGTGTCGGACTAGCGGGGACAGATACGCAGTATTTT CAISVGLAGTDTQYF
TRBJ2-7 TRBV2 NA TRBD1 TGTGCCAGCAGTAGCTCGGGACAGGGGGCCTACGAGCAGTACTTC CASSSSGQGAYEQYF
TRBJ2-7 TRBV12-3/TRBV12-4 many NA TGTGCCAGCAGTTTAGAGGAGGACGAGCAGTACTTC CASSLEEDEQYF
TRBJ2-7 TRBV5-6 few NA TGTGCCAGCAGCTATCGGGCATTAGGGAATGACGAGCAGTACTTC CASSYRALGNDEQYF
TRBJ1-2 TRBV12-3/TRBV12-4 many NA TGTGCCAGCCAAGTTTACCGCGGGGGCGTCTATGGCTACACCTTC CASQVYRGGVYGYTF